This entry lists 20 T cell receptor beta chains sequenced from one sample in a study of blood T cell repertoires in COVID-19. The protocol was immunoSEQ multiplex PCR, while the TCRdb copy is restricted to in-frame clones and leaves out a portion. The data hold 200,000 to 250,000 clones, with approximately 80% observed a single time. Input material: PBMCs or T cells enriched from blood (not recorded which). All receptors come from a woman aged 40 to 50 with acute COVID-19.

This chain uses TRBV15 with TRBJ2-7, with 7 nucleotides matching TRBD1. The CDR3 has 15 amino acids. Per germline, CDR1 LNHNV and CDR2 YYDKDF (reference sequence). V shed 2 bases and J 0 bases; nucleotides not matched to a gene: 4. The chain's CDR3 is CATSRRTGRSYEQYF. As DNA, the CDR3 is TGTGCCACCAGCAGACGGACAGGTCGCTCCTACGAGCAGTACTTC.

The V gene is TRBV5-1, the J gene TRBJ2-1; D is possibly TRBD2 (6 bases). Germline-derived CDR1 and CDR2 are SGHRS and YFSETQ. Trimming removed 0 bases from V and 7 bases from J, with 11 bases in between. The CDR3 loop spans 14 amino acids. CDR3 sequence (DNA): TGCGCCAGCAGCTTGGGCGGGGATTGGAATGAGCAGTTCTTC. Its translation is CASSLGGDWNEQFF.

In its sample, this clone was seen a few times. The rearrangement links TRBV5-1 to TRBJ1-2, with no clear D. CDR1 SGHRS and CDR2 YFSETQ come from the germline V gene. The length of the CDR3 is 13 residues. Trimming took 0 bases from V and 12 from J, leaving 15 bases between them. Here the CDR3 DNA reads TGCGCCAGCAGCTTGGGTCCGGGGTATAATGACACCTTC. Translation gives CASSLGPGYNDTF.

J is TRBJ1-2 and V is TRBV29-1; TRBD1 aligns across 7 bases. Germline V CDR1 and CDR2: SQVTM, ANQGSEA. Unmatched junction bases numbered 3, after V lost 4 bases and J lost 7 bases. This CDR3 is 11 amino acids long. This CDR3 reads CSVAPGGGYTF. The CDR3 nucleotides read TGCAGCGTTGCCCCAGGGGGTGGCTACACCTTC.

As DNA, the CDR3 is TGCGCCAGCAGCCAAGGTGGGGGGGCTTTAGGGGACGAGCAGTACTTC. Its protein is CASSQGGGALGDEQYF. The V gene is TRBV4-1, the J gene TRBJ2-7; tentatively, D is TRBD2 (7 bases). The germline gives CDR1 MGHRA, CDR2 YSYEKL. Trimming cost V 1 base and J 5 bases, with 18 bases left between them. This CDR3 comprises 16 residues.

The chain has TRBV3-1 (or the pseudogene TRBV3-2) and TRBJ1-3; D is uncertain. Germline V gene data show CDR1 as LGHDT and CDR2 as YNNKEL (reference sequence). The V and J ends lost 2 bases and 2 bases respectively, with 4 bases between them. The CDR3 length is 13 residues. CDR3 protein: CASSQQAGNTIYF. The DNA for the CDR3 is TGTGCCAGCAGCCAACAGGCTGGAAACACCATATATTTT.

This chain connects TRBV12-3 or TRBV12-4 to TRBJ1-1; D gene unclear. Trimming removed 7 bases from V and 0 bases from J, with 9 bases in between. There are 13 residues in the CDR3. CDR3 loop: CASINSLNTEAFF. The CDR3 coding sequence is TGTGCCAGCATTAACAGCCTGAACACTGAAGCTTTCTTT.

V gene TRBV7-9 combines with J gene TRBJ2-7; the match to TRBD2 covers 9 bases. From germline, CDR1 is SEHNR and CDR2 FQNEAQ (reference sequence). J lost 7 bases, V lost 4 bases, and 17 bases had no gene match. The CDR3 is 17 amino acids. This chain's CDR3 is CASSSPQQAGGPGEQYF. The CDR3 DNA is TGTGCCAGCAGCTCCCCTCAACAGGCGGGAGGGCCAGGGGAGCAGTACTTC. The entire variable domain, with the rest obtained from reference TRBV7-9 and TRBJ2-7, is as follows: DTGVSQNPRHKITKRGQNVTFRCDPISEHNRLYWYRQTLGQGPEFLTYFQNEAQLEKSRLLSDRFSAERPKGSFSTLEIQRTEQGDSAMYLCASSSPQQAGGPGEQYFGPGTRLTVT.

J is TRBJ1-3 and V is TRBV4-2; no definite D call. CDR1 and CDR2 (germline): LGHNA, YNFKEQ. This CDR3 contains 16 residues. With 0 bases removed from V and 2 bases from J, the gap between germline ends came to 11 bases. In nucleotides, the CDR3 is TGTGCCAGCAGCCAAGACCCCGTGGGCGCTGGAAACACCATATATTTT. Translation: CASSQDPVGAGNTIYF.

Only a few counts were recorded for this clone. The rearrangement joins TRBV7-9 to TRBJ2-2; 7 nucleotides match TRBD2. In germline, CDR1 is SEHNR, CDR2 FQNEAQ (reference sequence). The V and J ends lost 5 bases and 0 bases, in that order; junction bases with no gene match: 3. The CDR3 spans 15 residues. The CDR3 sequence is CASSRDYANTGELFF. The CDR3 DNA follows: TGTGCCAGCAGCCGGGACTACGCGAACACCGGGGAGCTGTTTTTT.

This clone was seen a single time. CDR3 protein: CASSIIIAGTDGYTF. The CDR3 coding sequence is TGTGCCAGTAGTATTATTATCGCCGGGACAGATGGCTACACCTTC. The chain couples TRBV19 to TRBJ1-2; 7 bases are a match to TRBD1. The length of the CDR3 is 15 residues. Trimming at V came to 3 bases and at J to 6 bases, leaving 10 bases not matched to a gene. The germline CDR1 and CDR2 sequences are LNHDA and SQIVND (reference sequence).

The chain's CDR3 is CASTNDRAGANVLTF. CDR3 bases: TGTGCCAGCACCAACGACAGGGCCGGGGCCAACGTCCTGACTTTC. The chain is built from TRBV7-3 and TRBJ2-6, with 7 bases lining up with TRBD1. Germline CDR1 reads SGHTA; CDR2 reads FQGTGA. The CDR3 contains 15 residues. V gave up 7 bases and J gave up 4 bases; unmatched junction bases: 7.

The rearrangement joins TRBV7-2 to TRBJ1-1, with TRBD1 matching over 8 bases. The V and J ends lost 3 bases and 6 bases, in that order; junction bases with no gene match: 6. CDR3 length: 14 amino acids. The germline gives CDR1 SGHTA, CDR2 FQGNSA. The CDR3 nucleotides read TGTGCCAGCAGCTTCCGGAGACAGGGGTCTGAAGCTTTCTTT. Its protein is CASSFRRQGSEAFF.

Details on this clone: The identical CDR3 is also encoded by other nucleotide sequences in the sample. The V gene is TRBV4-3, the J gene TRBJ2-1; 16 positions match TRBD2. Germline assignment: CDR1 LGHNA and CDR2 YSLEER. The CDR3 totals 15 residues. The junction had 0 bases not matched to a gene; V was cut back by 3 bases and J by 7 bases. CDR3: CASSQGLAGGNEQFF. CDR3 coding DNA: TGCGCCAGCAGCCAGGGACTAGCGGGGGGGAATGAGCAGTTCTTC.

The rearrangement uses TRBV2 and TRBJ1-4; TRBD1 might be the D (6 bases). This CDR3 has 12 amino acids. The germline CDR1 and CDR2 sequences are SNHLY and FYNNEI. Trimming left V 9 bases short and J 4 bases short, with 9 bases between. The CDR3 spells CASRTVNEKLFF. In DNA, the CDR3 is TGTGCCAGTCGGACAGTTAATGAAAAACTGTTTTTT.

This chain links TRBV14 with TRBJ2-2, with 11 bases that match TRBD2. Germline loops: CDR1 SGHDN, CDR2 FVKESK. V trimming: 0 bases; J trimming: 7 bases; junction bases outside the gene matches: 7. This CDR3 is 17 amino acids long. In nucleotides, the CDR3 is TGTGCCAGCAGCCAAGATACTAGCGGGAGTCTTGGCGGGGAGCTGTTTTTT. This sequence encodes CASSQDTSGSLGGELFF.

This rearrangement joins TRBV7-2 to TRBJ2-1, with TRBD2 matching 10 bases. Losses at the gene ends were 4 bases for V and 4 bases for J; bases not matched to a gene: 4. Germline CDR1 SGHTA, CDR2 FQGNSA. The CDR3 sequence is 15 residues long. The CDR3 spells CASSSTSGLYNEQFF. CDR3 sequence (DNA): TGTGCCAGCAGCTCGACTAGCGGGCTTTACAATGAGCAGTTCTTC. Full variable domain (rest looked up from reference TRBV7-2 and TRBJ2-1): GAGVSQSPSNKVTEKGKDVELRCDPISGHTALYWYRQSLGQGLEFLIYFQGNSAPDKSGLPSDRFSAERTGGSVSTLTIQRTQQEDSAVYLCASSSTSGLYNEQFFGPGTRLTVL.

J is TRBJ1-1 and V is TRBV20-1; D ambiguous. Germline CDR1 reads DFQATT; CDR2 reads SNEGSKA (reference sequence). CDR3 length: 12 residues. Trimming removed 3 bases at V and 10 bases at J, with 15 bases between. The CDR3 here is CSASSLAGGAFF. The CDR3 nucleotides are TGCAGTGCTAGTTCGCTGGCGGGTGGAGCTTTCTTT.

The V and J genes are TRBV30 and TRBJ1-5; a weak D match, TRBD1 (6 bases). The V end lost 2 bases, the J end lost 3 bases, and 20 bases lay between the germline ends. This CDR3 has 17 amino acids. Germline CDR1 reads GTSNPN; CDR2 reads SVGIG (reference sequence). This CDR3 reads CAWSRPGGGATNQPQHF. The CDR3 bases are TGTGCCTGGAGTCGACCCGGCGGGGGGGCCACCAATCAGCCCCAGCATTTT. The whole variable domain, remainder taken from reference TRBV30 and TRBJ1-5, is SQTIHQWPATLVQPVGSPLSLECTVEGTSNPNLYWYRQAAGRGLQLLFYSVGIGQISSEVPQNLSASRPQDRQFILSSKKLLLSDSGFYLCAWSRPGGGATNQPQHFGDGTRLSIL.

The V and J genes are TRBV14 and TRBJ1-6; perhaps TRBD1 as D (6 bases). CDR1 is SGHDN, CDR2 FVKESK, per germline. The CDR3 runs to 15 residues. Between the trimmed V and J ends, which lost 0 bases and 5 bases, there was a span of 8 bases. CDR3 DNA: TGTGCCAGCAGCCAAGATGCAGGGGATAATTCACCCCTCCACTTT. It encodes CASSQDAGDNSPLHF. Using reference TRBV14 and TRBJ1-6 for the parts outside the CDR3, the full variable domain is EAGVTQFPSHSVIEKGQTVTLRCDPISGHDNLYWYRRVMGKEIKFLLHFVKESKQDESGMPNNRFLAERTGGTYSTLKVQPAELEDSGVYFCASSQDAGDNSPLHFGNGTRLTVT.